Sequencing of this T cell receptor beta chain was carried out in a study of OX40 agonist ivuxolimab in advanced cancers. At the level of the study: The patients received agonistic anti-OX40 (CD134) antibody ivuxolimab. Participants could have had prior anti-PD-1, anti-PD-L1 or anti-CTLA-4 therapy, and 40% had some.

Sequencing was performed with immunoSEQ multiplex PCR; in TCRdb, only in-frame clones are kept and a portion is missing. In the table there are about 17,000 clones, roughly 87% of which are singletons. Trimming took 6 bases from V and 1 from J; bases not matched to a gene: 8. Looked up from germline, CDR1 is SGHTA and CDR2 is FQGTGA. CDR3 length equals 16 residues. The genes are TRBV7-3 and TRBJ2-1; 8 nucleotides align to TRBD1. The receptor comes from an adult with an advanced solid tumor such as melanoma, head and neck, liver or kidney cancer. This sample comprised CD4+ or CD8+ T cells sorted from blood, obtained in a trial of the OX40 agonist ivuxolimab. Written as DNA, the CDR3 is TGTGCCAGCAGGCAAAACGACAGGGGATCCTACAATGAGCAGTTCTTC. This codes for CASRQNDRGSYNEQFF.